The 4 T cell receptor beta chains below come from one sample, sequenced in a study of vaccination effects on CD4 cells after COVID-19. The antigens these receptors bind are not known. Following an approximately eleven-day culture, CD4+ T cells were purified. The method was immunoSEQ multiplex PCR; TCRdb's version includes in-frame clones alone and lacks a portion of them. In the table there are 25,000 to 30,000 clones, around three fifths of which are singletons. The sequences come from CD4+ T cells from PBMCs cultured without peptide, collected before COVID-19 vaccination. The receptor source for this set is a human donor who received a COVID-19 vaccine.

The CDR3 coding sequence is TGTGCCAGCAGTCTGGATCCGGGACAGGGGATCTACGAGCAGTACTTC. This translates into CASSLDPGQGIYEQYF. The J gene is TRBJ2-7, the V gene TRBV27; 10 nucleotides agree with TRBD1. Trimming removed 5 bases from V and 3 bases from J; junction bases left unmatched: 10. Germline assignment: CDR1 MNHEY and CDR2 SMNVEV (reference sequence). This CDR3 region has 16 residues.

This clone has just a few counts. The J gene is TRBJ2-7, the V gene TRBV5-1; 7 positions agree with TRBD2. The CDR3 sequence is 15 residues long. Germline V gene lookup returns CDR1 SGHRS and CDR2 YFSETQ. V gave up 4 bases and J gave up 0 bases; unmatched junction bases: 7. The CDR3 region is CASSPGGGDSYEQYF. The CDR3 DNA reads TGCGCCAGCAGCCCGGGCGGGGGTGACTCCTACGAGCAGTACTTC.

This chain connects TRBV19 to TRBJ2-7; D is tentatively TRBD1 or TRBD2 (5 bases each). CDR3 length: 14 amino acids. Trimming cost V 4 bases and J 2 bases, with 12 bases left between them. Germline V gene sequence: CDR1 LNHDA, CDR2 SQIVND (reference sequence). This CDR3 is CASSNGAGTYEQYF. The CDR3 coding sequence is TGTGCCAGTAGTAACGGGGCCGGGACCTACGAGCAGTACTTC. The full variable domain, rest sourced from reference TRBV19 and TRBJ2-7, is DGGITQSPKYLFRKEGQNVTLSCEQNLNHDAMYWYRQDPGQGLRLIYYSQIVNDFQKGDIAEGYSVSREKKESFPLTVTSAQKNPTAFYLCASSNGAGTYEQYFGPGTRLTVT.

A few counts support this clone. The chain recombines TRBV4-2 with TRBJ2-3; 9 bases fit TRBD2. The ends lost 1 base at V and 4 bases at J; junction bases unmatched: 0. The CDR3 covers 14 residues. Germline CDR1 is LGHNA and CDR2 is YNFKEQ. Written as DNA, the CDR3 is TGTGCCAGCAGCCAAGGGACTAGCGCAGATACGCAGTATTTT. Translation: CASSQGTSADTQYF.